These 17 T cell receptor beta chains came from one sample sequenced in a study of T-cell memory formation after mild COVID-19. TCRdb re-analysed the 5' RACE reads in MiXCR, keeping a single row per CDR3 protein. The sample yields about 270,000 distinct CDR3 sequences, about 20% seen once. The sequenced sample consisted of PBMCs or a T cell subset sorted from them (not recorded which). These receptors were collected from a man aged 18-30 years who had mild COVID-19 (a few samples of this study predate the infection). Cell type and time point are not known.

This clonotype has a handful of counts. This sequence joins TRBV6-5 and TRBJ2-3, with TRBD2 matching over 8 bases. The junction had 3 bases not matched to a gene; V was cut back by 6 bases and J by 1 base. CDR1 is MNHEY, CDR2 SVGAGI, per germline. CDR3 length: 14 residues. The CDR3 sequence is CASSQTSGTDTQYF. The CDR3 nucleotides are TGTGCCAGCAGCCAGACTAGCGGCACAGATACGCAGTATTTT.

The table lists this clonotype with a few counts. The chain recombines TRBV20-1 with TRBJ2-3; no firm D call. This CDR3 has 14 residues. From germline, CDR1 is DFQATT and CDR2 SNEGSKA (reference sequence). V lost 6 bases and J 2 bases, leaving 15 bases between the germline ends. This CDR3 reads CSATPWSTTDTQYF. Written as DNA, the CDR3 is TGCAGTGCCACGCCCTGGTCAACCACAGATACGCAGTATTTT.

The chain combines TRBV28 with TRBJ1-1; 7 bases are shared with TRBD1. The CDR3 loop spans 15 amino acids. CDR1 is MDHEN and CDR2 is SYDVKM in the germline V gene. After removal of 2 bases from V and 10 bases from J, the junction contained 13 bases not matched to a gene. The CDR3 sequence: CASSLLSQGQAVAFF. In nucleotides, the CDR3 is TGTGCCAGCAGTTTACTCTCACAGGGGCAGGCTGTAGCTTTCTTT.

The J gene is TRBJ2-5, the V gene TRBV30; 10 bases fit TRBD2. Trimming at V came to 2 bases and at J to 0 bases, leaving 6 bases not matched to a gene. This CDR3 is 16 amino acids long. Germline V gives CDR1 GTSNPN, CDR2 SVGIG (reference sequence). CDR3 DNA sequence: TGTGCCTGGAGTATCCTAGCGGGGGATTACCAAGAGACCCAGTACTTC. It translates to CAWSILAGDYQETQYF.

This clonotype came up a few times. V is TRBV5-1 and J is TRBJ1-2; the match to TRBD1 covers 8 bases. The germline V gene encodes CDR1 SGHRS and CDR2 YFSETQ. J gave up 2 bases and V 4 bases, and 4 bases lay outside the gene matches. The CDR3 covers 14 residues. CDR3 amino acids: CASSTWDRNYGYTF. The CDR3 coding sequence is TGCGCCAGCAGCACCTGGGACAGGAACTATGGCTACACCTTC.

This clonotype occurred a few times. The gene calls are TRBV9 and TRBJ1-1; no firm D call. CDR1 and CDR2 from the germline V gene are SGDLS and YYNGEE. There are 12 residues in the CDR3. The V end lost 4 bases, the J end lost 5 bases, and 9 bases lay between the germline ends. The CDR3 here is CASSSLATEAFF. The CDR3 DNA reads as TGTGCCAGCAGCTCCCTCGCGACTGAAGCTTTCTTT.

This clonotype was detected ten times or more. CDR3 sequence reads: CSVDRQGEGEQYF. DNA for the CDR3: TGCAGCGTTGACCGGCAGGGGGAGGGTGAGCAGTACTTC. The chain combines TRBV29-1 with TRBJ2-7; the D gene could be TRBD1 or TRBD2 (7 bases each). The V end was cut by 3 bases, the J end by 7 bases, with 16 bases between. The germline gives CDR1 SQVTM, CDR2 ANQGSEA. CDR3 length equals 13 residues.

This clonotype was counted ten times or more. The chain joins TRBV7-2 to TRBJ2-3, with TRBD2 identical over 10 bases. The junction had 6 bases not matched to a gene; V was cut back by 3 bases and J by 3 bases. The CDR3 has 16 residues. Germline V gene data show CDR1 as SGHTA and CDR2 as FQGNSA. CDR3 in amino acids: CASSFPLAGETDTQYF. CDR3 nucleotide sequence: TGTGCCAGCAGCTTCCCTCTAGCGGGGGAAACAGATACGCAGTATTTT.

This chain links TRBV5-4 with TRBJ2-4; D uncertain. V was pared by 0 bases and J by 7 bases, with 5 bases between. The CDR3 is 12 residues long. Per germline, CDR1 SGHNT and CDR2 YYREEE (reference sequence). In DNA form, the CDR3 reads TGTGCCAGCAGCTTGGCCCAGAACATTCAGTACTTC. Protein product: CASSLAQNIQYF.

This clonotype occurred a few times. This chain joins TRBV18 and TRBJ2-1; D may match TRBD1 or TRBD2 (6 bases each). The CDR3 contains 15 residues. Between the trimmed V and J ends, which lost 0 bases and 5 bases, there was a span of 11 bases. Germline lookup yields CDR1 KGHSH and CDR2 LQKENI. The CDR3 DNA follows: TGTGCCAGCTCACCACCGGGCGGGGACAACAATGAGCAGTTCTTC. Residues: CASSPPGGDNNEQFF.

V and J are TRBV5-8 and TRBJ2-7; no reliable D call. There are 11 residues in the CDR3. Trimming took 5 bases from V and 3 from J, leaving 6 bases between them. CDR1 is SGHTS and CDR2 is YDEGEE in the germline V gene. CDR3 nucleotides: TGTGCCAGCAGGGGTTTCTACGAGCAGTACTTC. This encodes CASRGFYEQYF.

This CDR3 reads CASAHLPQETQYF. The CDR3 DNA sequence: TGTGCCAGCGCTCATCTACCCCAAGAGACCCAGTACTTC. V and J are TRBV2 and TRBJ2-5; D unresolved. With 8 bases removed from V and 1 base from J, the gap between germline ends came to 11 bases. The V gene's germline CDR1 is SNHLY and CDR2 FYNNEI. The CDR3 has 13 residues.

The chain has TRBV6-2 or TRBV6-3 and TRBJ2-7; D might be TRBD2 (6 bases). Germline V gene data show CDR1 as MNHEY and CDR2 as SVGEGT. This CDR3 comprises 14 residues. In DNA, the CDR3 is TGTGCAACCGTAGTACCCAGGCGCGGAGGGGAGCAGTACGTC. As protein: CATVVPRRGGEQYV.

V gene TRBV12-3 or TRBV12-4 combines with J gene TRBJ2-3; no clear D. The germline V and J ends were trimmed by 8 bases and 2 bases, with 8 bases remaining between them. This CDR3 has 12 residues. The CDR3 is CASLRITDTQYF. The DNA for the CDR3 is TGTGCCAGCCTCCGAATCACAGATACGCAGTATTTT.

The V and J genes are TRBV5-1 and TRBJ2-5; 10 nucleotides line up with TRBD1. The CDR3 covers 14 residues. Germline-derived CDR1 and CDR2 are SGHRS and YFSETQ. Losses at the gene ends were 4 bases for V and 5 bases for J; bases not matched to a gene: 5. CDR3 in amino acids: CASSVGTGDETQYF. The CDR3 nucleotides are TGCGCCAGCAGCGTCGGGACAGGGGATGAGACCCAGTACTTC.

In its sample, this clonotype was seen a few times. The rearrangement uses TRBV6-5 and TRBJ2-7, with no clear D. The V end lost 1 base, the J end lost 2 bases, and 12 bases lay between the germline ends. The CDR3 runs 15 residues. The germline V gene encodes CDR1 MNHEY and CDR2 SVGAGI. CDR3: CASSYWSTSTYEQYF. DNA of the CDR3: TGTGCCAGCAGTTACTGGTCAACTTCTACCTACGAGCAGTACTTC.

The chain recombines TRBV4-2 with TRBJ2-3, with 10 bases aligning to TRBD2. V shed 0 bases and J 3 bases; nucleotides not matched to a gene: 6. The CDR3 covers 17 residues. The germline V gene has CDR1 LGHNA and CDR2 YNFKEQ. CDR3 region: CASSQDGAGGPTDTQYF. The CDR3 nucleotides read TGTGCCAGCAGCCAAGATGGAGCGGGGGGGCCGACAGATACGCAGTATTTT.